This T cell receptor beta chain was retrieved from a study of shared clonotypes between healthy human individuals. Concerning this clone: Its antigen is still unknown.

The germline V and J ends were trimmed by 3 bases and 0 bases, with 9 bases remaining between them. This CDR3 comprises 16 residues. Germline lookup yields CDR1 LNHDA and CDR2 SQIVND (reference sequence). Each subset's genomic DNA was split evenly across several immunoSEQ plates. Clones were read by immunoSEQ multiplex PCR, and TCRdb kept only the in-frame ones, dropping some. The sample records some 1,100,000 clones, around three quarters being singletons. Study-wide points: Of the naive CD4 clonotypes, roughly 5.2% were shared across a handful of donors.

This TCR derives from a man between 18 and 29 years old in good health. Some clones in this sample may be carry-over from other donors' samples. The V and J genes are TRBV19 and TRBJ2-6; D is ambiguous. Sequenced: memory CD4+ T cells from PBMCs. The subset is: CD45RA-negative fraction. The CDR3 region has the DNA TGTGCCAGTAGTATCGGTCGGGTCTCTGGGGCCAACGTCCTGACTTTC. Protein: CASSIGRVSGANVLTF. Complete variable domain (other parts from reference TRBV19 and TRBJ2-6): DGGITQSPKYLFRKEGQNVTLSCEQNLNHDAMYWYRQDPGQGLRLIYYSQIVNDFQKGDIAEGYSVSREKKESFPLTVTSAQKNPTAFYLCASSIGRVSGANVLTFGAGSRLTVL.